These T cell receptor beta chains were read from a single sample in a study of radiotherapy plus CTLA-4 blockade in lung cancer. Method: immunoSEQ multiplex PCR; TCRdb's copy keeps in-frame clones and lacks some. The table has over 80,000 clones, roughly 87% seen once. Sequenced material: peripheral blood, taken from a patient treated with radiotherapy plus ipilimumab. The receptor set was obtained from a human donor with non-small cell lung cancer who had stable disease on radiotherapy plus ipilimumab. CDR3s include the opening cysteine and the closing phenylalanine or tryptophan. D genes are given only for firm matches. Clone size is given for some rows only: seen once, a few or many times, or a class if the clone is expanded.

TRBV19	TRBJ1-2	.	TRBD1	TGTGCCAGTAGTCCACAGACAGGGGCTAACTATGGCTACACCTTC	CASSPQTGANYGYTF
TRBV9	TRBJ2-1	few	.	TGTGCCAGCAGCGCCCGACTCCTCAGTGAGCAGTTCTTC	CASSARLLSEQFF
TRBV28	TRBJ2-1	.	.	TGTGCCAGCAGTTTTTATATGGGCGTTAGGCCCGAGCAGTTCTTC	CASSFYMGVRPEQFF
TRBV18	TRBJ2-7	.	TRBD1	TGTGCCAGCTCTTCCGGGACAGGGTACCACGAGCAGTACTTC	CASSSGTGYHEQYF
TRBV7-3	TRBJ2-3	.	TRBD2	TGTGCCAGCAGTCTTTTAGCGGGTCTTCGCACAGATACGCAGTATTTT	CASSLLAGLRTDTQYF
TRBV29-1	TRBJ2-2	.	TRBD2	TGCAGCGTTTGGGAGGGCGCCGGGGAGCTGTTTTTT	CSVWEGAGELFF
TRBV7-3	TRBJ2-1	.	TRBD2	TGTGCCAGCAGCTTAAGGCTAGCGGTCTACAATGAGCAGTTCTTC	CASSLRLAVYNEQFF
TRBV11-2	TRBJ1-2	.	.	TGTGCCAGCAGCTTAGGGCAGGTTTATGGCTACACCTTC	CASSLGQVYGYTF
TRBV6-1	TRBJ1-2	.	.	TGTGCCAGCAGGGAGTTCTATGGCTACACCTTC	CASREFYGYTF
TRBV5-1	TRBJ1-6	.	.	TGCGCCAGCAGTGGGGGATCCTATAATTCACCCCTCCACTTT	CASSGGSYNSPLHF
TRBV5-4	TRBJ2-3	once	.	TGTGCCAGCAGCCCAGGGGGGCGGATCGGCACAGATACGCAGTATTTT	CASSPGGRIGTDTQYF
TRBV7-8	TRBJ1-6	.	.	TGTGCCAGCAGCCCGCGGGAAGGGGTTAATTCACCCCTCCACTTT	CASSPREGVNSPLHF
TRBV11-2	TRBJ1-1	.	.	TGTGCCAGCAGCTTACGGCTCTTGAACACTGAAGCTTTCTTT	CASSLRLLNTEAFF
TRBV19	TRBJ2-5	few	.	TGTGCCAGCTCCGCTTCTGATTGGGAGACCCAGTACTTC	CASSASDWETQYF
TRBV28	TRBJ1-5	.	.	TGTGCCACCTCAAAGGATAACAGCGCCCTGGCGGTCCAGCATTTT	CATSKDNSALAVQHF
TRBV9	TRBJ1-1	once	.	TGTGCCAGCAGCACCACGGGGAGCACCAACACTGAAGCTTTCTTT	CASSTTGSTNTEAFF
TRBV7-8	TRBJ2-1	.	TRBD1	TGTGCCAGCAGCTTCCGGACAGGGGAGAACAATGAGCAGTTCTTC	CASSFRTGENNEQFF
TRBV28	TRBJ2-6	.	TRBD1	TGTGCCAGCAGACCGACCACAGGGGGTGCTGGGGCCAACGTCCTGACTTTC	CASRPTTGGAGANVLTF
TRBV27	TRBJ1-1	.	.	TGTGCCAGCAGTCGATTTGGAAACACTGAAGCTTTCTTT	CASSRFGNTEAFF
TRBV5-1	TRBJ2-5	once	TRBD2	TGCGCCAGCAGCTTGAGGATAGCGGGCCGCCAAGAGACCCAGTACTTC	CASSLRIAGRQETQYF
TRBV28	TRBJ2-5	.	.	TGTGCCAGCAGTCCTTTCATGACCCAAGAGACCCAGTACTTC	CASSPFMTQETQYF
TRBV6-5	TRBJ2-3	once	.	TGTGCCAGCAGTTCCCCAGATACGCAGTATTTT	CASSSPDTQYF
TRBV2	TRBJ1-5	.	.	TGTGCCAGCAGGACGCCGCTGGATAGACAGCCCCAGCATTTT	CASRTPLDRQPQHF
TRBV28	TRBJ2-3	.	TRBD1	TGTGCCAGCAGTTTAAACAGGGGAAGTTTGACAGATACGCAGTATTTT	CASSLNRGSLTDTQYF
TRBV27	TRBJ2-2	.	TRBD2	TGTGCCAGCAGGCGGGAGAGGGTCGGGGAGCTGTTTTTT	CASRRERVGELFF
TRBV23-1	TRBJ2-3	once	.	TGCGCCAGCAGTCAATCGGACAGTTTCACAGATACGCAGTATTTT	CASSQSDSFTDTQYF
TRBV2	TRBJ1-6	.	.	TGTGCCAGCAGTGAACCGATGGGGGGTACCTATAATTCACCCCTCCACTTT	CASSEPMGGTYNSPLHF
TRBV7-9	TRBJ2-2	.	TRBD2	TGTGCCAGCAGCTTATGGGGACTAGCGGGGAACACCGGGGAGCTGTTTTTT	CASSLWGLAGNTGELFF
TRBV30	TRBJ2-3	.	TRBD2	TGTGCCTGGAGTGTAACTAGCGGGCTCACAGATACGCAGTATTTT	CAWSVTSGLTDTQYF
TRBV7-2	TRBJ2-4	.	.	TGTGCCAGCAGCTTAGCCCCAGGGGCCAAAAACATTCAGTACTTC	CASSLAPGAKNIQYF
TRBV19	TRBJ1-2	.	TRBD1	TGTGCCAGTAGAAGGGACAGTAGGAACTATGGCTACACCTTC	CASRRDSRNYGYTF
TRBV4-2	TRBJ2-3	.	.	TGTGCCAGCAGCCGCGGTTTACGGGGGAGCACAGATACGCAGTATTTT	CASSRGLRGSTDTQYF
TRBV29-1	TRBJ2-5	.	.	TGCAGCGTTGAAAGGCTCGGGGAGACCCAGTACTTC	CSVERLGETQYF
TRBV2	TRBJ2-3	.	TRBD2	TGTGCCAGCAGTCTGTTGACTAGCGGAGATACGCAGTATTTT	CASSLLTSGDTQYF
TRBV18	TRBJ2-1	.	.	TGTGCCAGCTCACCGCTACAGGGCTGGGAGCAGTTCTTC	CASSPLQGWEQFF
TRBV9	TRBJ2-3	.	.	TGTGCCAGCAGCGTAGAAATAGGGGATACGCAGTATTTT	CASSVEIGDTQYF
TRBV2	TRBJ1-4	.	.	TGTGCCAGCGGTACAGGGGAAAAACTGTTTTTT	CASGTGEKLFF
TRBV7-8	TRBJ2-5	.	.	TGTGCCAGCAGCTTAAAGAGACAGCTTCAAGAGACCCAGTACTTC	CASSLKRQLQETQYF
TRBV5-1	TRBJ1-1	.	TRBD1	TGCGCCAGCAGCTTGGGGGACAGAACGAACACTGAAGCTTTCTTT	CASSLGDRTNTEAFF
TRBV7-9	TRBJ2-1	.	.	TGTGCCAGCTTGCGGGACTCCTACAATGAGCAGTTCTTC	CASLRDSYNEQFF
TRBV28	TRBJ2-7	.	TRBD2	TGTGCCAGCAGTTTAAGGCTCGGGACTAGCGGCTACGAGCAGTACTTC	CASSLRLGTSGYEQYF
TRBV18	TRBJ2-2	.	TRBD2	TGTGCCAGCTCACCACCGGGGCTAGCGGGAGGAACCGGGGAGCTGTTTTTT	CASSPPGLAGGTGELFF
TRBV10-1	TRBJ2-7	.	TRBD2	TGCGCCAGCAGTCTGTCTAGCGGGAGCTCCGAGCAGTACTTC	CASSLSSGSSEQYF
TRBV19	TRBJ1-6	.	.	TGTGCCAGTAGTAAGGGGAGAATGAGCTATAATTCACCCCTCCACTTT	CASSKGRMSYNSPLHF
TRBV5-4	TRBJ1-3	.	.	TGTGCCAGCAGCCTTCGGGACACTGGAAACACCATATATTTT	CASSLRDTGNTIYF
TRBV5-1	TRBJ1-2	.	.	TGCGCCAGCAGCTTGACCGGTTATGGCTACACCTTC	CASSLTGYGYTF
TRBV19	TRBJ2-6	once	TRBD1	TGTGCCAGTAGTATAACTCGAGTCCCCACAGGGGCCACGTGGGCCAACGTCCTGACTTTC	CASSITRVPTGATWANVLTF
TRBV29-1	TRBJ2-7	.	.	TGCAGCGTCCTGAAGTTGGCAGGGGTAAGCTACGAGCAGTACTTC	CSVLKLAGVSYEQYF
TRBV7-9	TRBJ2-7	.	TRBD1	TGTGCCAGCAGCCGGGACAGGGTTAGGTACGAGCAGTACTTC	CASSRDRVRYEQYF
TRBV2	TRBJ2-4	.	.	TGTGCCAGCAGTGAACAGAACATTCAGTACTTC	CASSEQNIQYF
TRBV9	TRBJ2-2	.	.	TGTGCCAGCAGTCCACTACTTAACACCGGGGAGCTGTTTTTT	CASSPLLNTGELFF
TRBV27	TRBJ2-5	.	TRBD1	TGTGCCAGCACGCGCCTACTGCAGACAGGGGTACAACAAGAGACCCAGTACTTC	CASTRLLQTGVQQETQYF
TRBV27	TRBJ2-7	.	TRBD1	TGTGCCAGCAGTGTTAACAGGGGGTACGAGCAGTACTTC	CASSVNRGYEQYF
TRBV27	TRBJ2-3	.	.	TGTGCCAGCAGTTTTCAGGGGACAGATACGCAGTATTTT	CASSFQGTDTQYF
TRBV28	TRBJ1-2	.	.	TGTGCCAGCAGCACGAATCCATCTGGCTACACCTTC	CASSTNPSGYTF